The rows below give T cell receptor beta chains drawn from one sample of a study of cytomegalovirus exposure and HLA in healthy donors. Data came from immunoSEQ multiplex PCR; TCRdb stores just in-frame clones and leaves some out. The sample carries approximately 200,000 clones, about 83% recorded once. Specimen: PBMCs. These receptor sequences come from a woman aged 25-40 years in good health and CMV-seropositive. Each CDR3 is given with its conserved first and last residue. The D gene is left open where the match is weak. A row's size may be missing; if present it is once, few, many or a size class.

D gene	V gene	J gene	clone size	CDR3 protein
-	TRBV4-3	TRBJ2-7	-	CASSQVPGYEQYF
-	TRBV5-1	TRBJ2-3	-	CASRRGGPADTQYF
-	TRBV6-5	TRBJ2-1	-	CASSYSGRGNYNEQFF
TRBD2	TRBV6-6	TRBJ2-3	once	CASSLRAGGSTDTQYF
-	TRBV5-4	TRBJ1-1	-	CASSPQGREDTEAFF
-	TRBV6-1	TRBJ1-1	once	CASSEQDRSTEAFF
TRBD2	TRBV7-9	TRBJ2-1	-	CASSTKGLAGGGNEQFF
TRBD1	TRBV11-2	TRBJ1-1	-	CASSPRQGRPEAFF
-	TRBV19	TRBJ2-7	-	CASTEVGESATEQYF
TRBD2	TRBV4-3	TRBJ2-3	many	CASSQDFAGGRTDTQYF
TRBD1	TRBV9	TRBJ1-1	few	CASSKGHRGPYTEAFF
TRBD1	TRBV28	TRBJ1-5	-	CATGWGQGNQPQHF
-	TRBV6-5	TRBJ2-2	-	CASGFEGLGELFF
-	TRBV5-6	TRBJ2-3	-	CASSLQGSTDTQYF
-	TRBV5-4	TRBJ1-4	-	CASSRKSDEKLFF
TRBD2	TRBV18	TRBJ2-7	-	CASSPRGLAGGSYEQYF
-	TRBV4-3	TRBJ2-7	-	CASSQVGGPSYEQYF
-	TRBV19	TRBJ2-1	-	CASSMFSPLGEQFF
TRBD2	TRBV6-4	TRBJ2-3	-	CASSEASGSGDTQYF
TRBD2	TRBV2	TRBJ2-2	-	CASTGGVTGELFF
-	TRBV13	TRBJ1-4	-	CASSLRWAKDEKLFF
TRBD2	TRBV13	TRBJ2-7	-	CASSLWSAGGLAYEQYF
-	TRBV7-9	TRBJ1-6	-	CASSRAGTAFGSPLHF
-	TRBV29-1	TRBJ1-2	-	CSVATALYGYTF
TRBD1	TRBV7-6	TRBJ1-1	-	CASSFPRVTGGDGDTEAFF
-	TRBV6-6	TRBJ1-3	-	CASRRDRNSGNTIYF
-	TRBV10-3	TRBJ1-1	-	CAISPEGAEAFF
TRBD1	TRBV5-6	TRBJ1-3	-	CASSLEGTGVVGSGNTIYF
TRBD1	TRBV6-5	TRBJ2-7	-	CASSDRGPSYEQYF
-	TRBV6-5	TRBJ1-4	-	CASTLSATNEKLFF
TRBD1	TRBV5-1	TRBJ1-1	-	CASSGGGREAFF
-	TRBV4-2	TRBJ1-2	-	CASSPDRANYGYTF
-	TRBV14	TRBJ1-1	few	CASSHRAHGRGVTEAFF
-	TRBV18	TRBJ2-7	-	CASSPPGLGEGRFEQYF
-	TRBV5-1	TRBJ2-5	-	CASTLKTQYF
-	TRBV28	TRBJ2-1	-	CASSLYRFGASSYNEQFF
-	TRBV7-9	TRBJ2-7	-	CASSLGHGLTDEQYF
TRBD2	TRBV7-3	TRBJ2-1	-	CASSLTGGSDEQFF